These T cell receptor beta chains were read from a single sample in a study of CD8 T cells in Susac syndrome. TCRdb reanalysed the immunoSEQ multiplex PCR reads using MiXCR and keeps one entry per CDR3 protein. Among about 120,000 distinct CDR3 sequences listed, 85% to 95% were seen once. The sample taken for sequencing was CD4+ T cells from PBMCs. These receptor sequences come from a human donor in good health. Both conserved end residues are part of each CDR3. The D gene is left open where the match is weak.

j_gene,d_gene,v_gene,CDR3aa,CDR3nt
TRBJ2-7,.,TRBV29-1,CSAMKDPEQYF,TGCAGCGCGATGAAGGACCCCGAGCAGTACTTC
TRBJ1-1,.,TRBV28,CASVIPGNTEAFF,TGTGCCAGCGTAATCCCGGGGAACACTGAAGCTTTCTTT
TRBJ2-3,.,TRBV7-8,CASSLVETSTDTQYF,TGTGCCAGCAGCTTAGTTGAGACGAGCACAGATACGCAGTATTTT
TRBJ1-1,.,TRBV9,CASSASHDQRGEAFF,TGTGCCAGCAGCGCTTCCCATGACCAACGGGGTGAAGCTTTCTTT
TRBJ2-5,TRBD1,TRBV29-1,CSVQQGAQETQYF,TGCAGCGTTCAACAGGGGGCCCAAGAGACCCAGTACTTC
TRBJ2-2,.,TRBV29-1,CSAHPGTHYTGELFF,TGCAGCGCTCACCCCGGGACCCACTATACCGGGGAGCTGTTTTTT
TRBJ2-3,TRBD2,TRBV5-1,CASSQREYSDTQYF,TGCGCCAGCAGCCAGCGGGAGTACTCAGATACGCAGTATTTT
TRBJ2-1,TRBD2,TRBV30,CAWSVGGRALGEQFF,TGTGCCTGGAGTGTAGGCGGGAGGGCCCTCGGGGAGCAGTTCTTC
TRBJ2-3,TRBD2,TRBV3-1,CASSLVLAGGTDTQYF,TGTGCCAGCAGCCTTGTACTAGCGGGAGGAACAGATACGCAGTATTTT
TRBJ1-1,TRBD1,TRBV20-1,CSAQDRGLEAFF,TGCAGTGCCCAGGACAGGGGGCTTGAAGCTTTCTTT
TRBJ1-2,.,TRBV20-1,CSARIDGYTF,TGCAGTGCTCGTATTGATGGCTACACCTTC
TRBJ1-2,.,TRBV19,CASSPPQGAAGVRGYTF,TGTGCCAGTAGTCCACCACAGGGTGCTGCGGGGGTGCGGGGCTACACCTTC
TRBJ2-7,.,TRBV3-1,CASSYTSREQYF,TGTGCCAGCAGCTATACTAGCCGCGAGCAGTACTTC
TRBJ2-2,.,TRBV30,CAWNRLVGPGELFF,TGTGCCTGGAACCGACTAGTAGGTCCCGGGGAGCTGTTTTTT